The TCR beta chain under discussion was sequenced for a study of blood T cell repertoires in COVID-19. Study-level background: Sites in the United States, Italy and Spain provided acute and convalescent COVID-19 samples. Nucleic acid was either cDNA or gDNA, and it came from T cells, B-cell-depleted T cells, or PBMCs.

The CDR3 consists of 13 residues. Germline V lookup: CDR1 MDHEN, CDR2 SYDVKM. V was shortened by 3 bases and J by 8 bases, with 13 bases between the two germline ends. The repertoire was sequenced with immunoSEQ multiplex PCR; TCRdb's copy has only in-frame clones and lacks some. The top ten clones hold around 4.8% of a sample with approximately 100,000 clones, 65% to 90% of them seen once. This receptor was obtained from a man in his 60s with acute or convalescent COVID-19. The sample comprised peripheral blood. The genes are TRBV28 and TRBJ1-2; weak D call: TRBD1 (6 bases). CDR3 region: CASSLLGAGGYTF. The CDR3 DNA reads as TGTGCCAGCAGTTTGTTGGGGGCAGGGGGCTACACCTTC.